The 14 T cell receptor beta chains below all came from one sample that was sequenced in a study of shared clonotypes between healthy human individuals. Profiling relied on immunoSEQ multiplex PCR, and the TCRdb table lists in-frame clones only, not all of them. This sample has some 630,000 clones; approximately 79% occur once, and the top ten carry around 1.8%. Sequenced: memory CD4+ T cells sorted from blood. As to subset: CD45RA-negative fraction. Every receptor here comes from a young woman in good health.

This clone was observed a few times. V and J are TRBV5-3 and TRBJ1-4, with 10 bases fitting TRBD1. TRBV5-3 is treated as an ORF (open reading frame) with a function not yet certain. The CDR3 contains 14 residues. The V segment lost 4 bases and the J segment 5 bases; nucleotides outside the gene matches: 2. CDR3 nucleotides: TGTGCCAGAAGCGGGGGACAGGGGAATGAAAAACTGTTTTTT. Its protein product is CARSGGQGNEKLFF.

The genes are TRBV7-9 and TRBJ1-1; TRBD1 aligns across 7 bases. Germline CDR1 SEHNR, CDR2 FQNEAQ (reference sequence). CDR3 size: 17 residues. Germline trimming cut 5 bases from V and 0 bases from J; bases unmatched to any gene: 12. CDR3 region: CASSPPGIGGMNTEAFF. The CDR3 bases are TGTGCCAGCAGCCCCCCCGGAATAGGGGGCATGAACACTGAAGCTTTCTTT.

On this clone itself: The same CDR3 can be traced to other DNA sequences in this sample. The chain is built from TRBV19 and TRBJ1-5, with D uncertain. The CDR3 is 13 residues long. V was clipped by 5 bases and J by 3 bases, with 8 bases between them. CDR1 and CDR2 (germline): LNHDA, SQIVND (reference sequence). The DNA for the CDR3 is TGTGCCAGTAGTCCGAGCTTCAATCAGCCCCAGCATTTT. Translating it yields CASSPSFNQPQHF.

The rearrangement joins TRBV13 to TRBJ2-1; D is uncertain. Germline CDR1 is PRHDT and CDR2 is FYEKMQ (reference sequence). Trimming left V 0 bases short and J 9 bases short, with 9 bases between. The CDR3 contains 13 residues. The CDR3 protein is CASSLGRYGEQFF. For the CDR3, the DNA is TGTGCCAGCAGCTTAGGAAGATACGGTGAGCAGTTCTTC.

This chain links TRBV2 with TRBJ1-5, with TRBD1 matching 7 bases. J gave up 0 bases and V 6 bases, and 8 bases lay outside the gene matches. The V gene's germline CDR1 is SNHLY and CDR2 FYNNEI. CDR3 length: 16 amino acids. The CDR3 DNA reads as TGTGCCAGCAGCCGGGGGACAGCCTATAGCAATCAGCCCCAGCATTTT. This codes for CASSRGTAYSNQPQHF.

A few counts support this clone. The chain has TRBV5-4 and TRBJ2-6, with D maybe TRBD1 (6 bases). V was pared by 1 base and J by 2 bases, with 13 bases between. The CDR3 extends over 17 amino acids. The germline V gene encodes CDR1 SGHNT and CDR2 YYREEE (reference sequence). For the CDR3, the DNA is TGTGCCAGCAGCTTGCATACAGGGTGGGCTGGGGCCAACGTCCTGACTTTC. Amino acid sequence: CASSLHTGWAGANVLTF.

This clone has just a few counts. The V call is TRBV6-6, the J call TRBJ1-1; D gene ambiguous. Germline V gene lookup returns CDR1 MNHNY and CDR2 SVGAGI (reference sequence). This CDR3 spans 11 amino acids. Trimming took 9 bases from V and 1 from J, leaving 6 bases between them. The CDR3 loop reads CASRTNTEAFF. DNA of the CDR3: TGTGCCAGTCGGACGAACACTGAAGCTTTCTTT.

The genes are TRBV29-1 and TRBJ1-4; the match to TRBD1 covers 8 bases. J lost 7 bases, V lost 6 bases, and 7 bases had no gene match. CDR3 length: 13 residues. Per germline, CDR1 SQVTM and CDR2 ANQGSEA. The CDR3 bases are TGCAGCGTCCAGGGGGCAATTTTTGAAAAACTGTTTTTT. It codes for CSVQGAIFEKLFF. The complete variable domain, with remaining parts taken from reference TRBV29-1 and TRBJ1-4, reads SAVISQKPSRDICQRGTSLTIQCQVDSQVTMMFWYRQQPGQSLTLIATANQGSEATYESGFVIDKFPISRPNLTFSTLTVSNMSPEDSSIYLCSVQGAIFEKLFFGSGTQLSVL.

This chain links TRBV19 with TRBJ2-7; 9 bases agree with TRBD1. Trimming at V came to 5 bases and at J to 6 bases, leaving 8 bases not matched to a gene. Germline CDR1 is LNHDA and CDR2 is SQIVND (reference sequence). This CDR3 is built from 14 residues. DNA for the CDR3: TGTGCCAGTAGTCCTCCGGGGACAGGGAGCGAGCAGTACTTC. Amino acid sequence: CASSPPGTGSEQYF.

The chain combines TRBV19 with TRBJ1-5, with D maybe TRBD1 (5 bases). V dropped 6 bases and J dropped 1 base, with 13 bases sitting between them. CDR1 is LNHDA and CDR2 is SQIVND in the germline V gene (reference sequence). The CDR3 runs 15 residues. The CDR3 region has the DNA TGTGCCAGTAGGGATTCAGGGATGAGCAATCAGCCCCAGCATTTT. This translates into CASRDSGMSNQPQHF.

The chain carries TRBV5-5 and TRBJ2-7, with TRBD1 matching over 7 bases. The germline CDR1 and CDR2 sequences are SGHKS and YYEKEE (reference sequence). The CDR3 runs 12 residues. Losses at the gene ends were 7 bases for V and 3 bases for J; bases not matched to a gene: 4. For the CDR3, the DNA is TGTGCCAGCCTGACAGGGAACTACGAGCAGTACTTC. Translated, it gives CASLTGNYEQYF. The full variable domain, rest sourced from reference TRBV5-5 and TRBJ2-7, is DAGVTQSPTHLIKTRGQQVTLRCSPISGHKSVSWYQQVLGQGPQFIFQYYEKEERGRGNFPDRFSARQFPNYSSELNVNALLLGDSALYLCASLTGNYEQYFGPGTRLTVT.

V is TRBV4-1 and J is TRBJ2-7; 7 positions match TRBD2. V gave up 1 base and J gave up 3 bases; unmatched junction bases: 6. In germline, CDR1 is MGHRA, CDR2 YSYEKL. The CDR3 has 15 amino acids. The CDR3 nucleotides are TGCGCCAGCAGCCAAGTTGGCGGGAGTAGCTACGAGCAGTACTTC. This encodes CASSQVGGSSYEQYF.

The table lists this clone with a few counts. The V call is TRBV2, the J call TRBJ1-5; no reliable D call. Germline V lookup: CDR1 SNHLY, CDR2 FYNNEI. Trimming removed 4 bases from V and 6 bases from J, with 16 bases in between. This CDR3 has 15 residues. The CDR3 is CASSGFGVSLQPQHF. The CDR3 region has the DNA TGTGCCAGCAGTGGATTCGGGGTTTCTCTTCAGCCCCAGCATTTT.

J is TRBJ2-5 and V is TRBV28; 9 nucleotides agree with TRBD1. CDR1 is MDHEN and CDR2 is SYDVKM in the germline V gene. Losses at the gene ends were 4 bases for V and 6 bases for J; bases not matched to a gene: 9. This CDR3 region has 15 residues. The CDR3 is CASSSGTGRFQTQYF. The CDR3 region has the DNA TGTGCCAGCAGTTCGGGGACAGGGAGGTTTCAGACCCAGTACTTC. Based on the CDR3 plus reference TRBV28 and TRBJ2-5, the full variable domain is DVKVTQSSRYLVKRTGEKVFLECVQDMDHENMFWYRQDPGLGLRLIYFSYDVKMKEKGDIPEGYSVSREKKERFSLILESASTNQTSMYLCASSSGTGRFQTQYFGPGTRLLVL.